The T cell receptor beta chain described here comes from a study of cytomegalovirus exposure and HLA in healthy donors. In the study overall: Within an early data release were roughly 83 million unique TCRs drawn from HLA-typed donors. The study's findings and limits: Presence/absence analyses took donor sequencing depth as roughly uniform.

To note about this clone: Its target is unknown.

The PCR was carried out with 60 Vbeta primers and 13 Jbeta primers. Assay used: immunoSEQ multiplex PCR; TCRdb lists only in-frame clones, some missing. The table lists 100,000 to 150,000 clones, 72% of them singletons, with approximately 3.5% in the top ten. The junction had 7 bases not matched to a gene; V was cut back by 5 bases and J by 5 bases. Germline-derived CDR1 and CDR2 are MDHEN and SYDVKM. The CDR3 runs to 15 residues. The sequenced material came from PBMCs. This receptor was identified in a man younger than 45 in good health and CMV-seronegative. The chain combines TRBV28 with TRBJ1-3; 9 bases are a match to TRBD1. Here the CDR3 reads CASSDSGQGRNTIYF. CDR3 DNA sequence: TGTGCCAGCAGTGACTCGGGACAGGGTCGAAACACCATATATTTT.